Listed here are 25 T cell receptor beta chains from one sample, sequenced in a study of shared clonotypes between healthy human individuals. The method was immunoSEQ multiplex PCR; TCRdb's version includes in-frame clones alone and lacks a portion of them. In the table there are roughly 1.4 million clones, roughly 98.5% of which are singletons. The source material was naive CD4+ T cells sorted from blood. Regarding subset: CD45RA+ positively selected. The origin of the receptors is a man younger than 40 in good health.

This clone was picked up one time. This sequence joins TRBV7-9 and TRBJ2-1; no definite D call. This CDR3 comprises 13 residues. The V end lost 1 base, the J end lost 5 bases, and 6 bases lay between the germline ends. Germline CDR1 SEHNR, CDR2 FQNEAQ (reference sequence). CDR3 sequence reads: CASSLVPDNEQFF. The CDR3 DNA sequence: TGTGCCAGCAGCTTAGTCCCTGACAATGAGCAGTTCTTC.

The chain employs TRBV28 and TRBJ2-1; 7 nucleotides match TRBD1. The CDR3 is 15 amino acids. Germline CDR1 is MDHEN and CDR2 is SYDVKM. V was clipped by 5 bases and J by 8 bases; unmatched bases: 12. The CDR3 spells CASSAPGTVSHEQFF. DNA for the CDR3: TGTGCCAGCAGTGCCCCCGGGACAGTATCCCATGAGCAGTTCTTC.

V and J are TRBV12-5 and TRBJ2-2; possible D gene TRBD2, 5 bases. The V gene lost 1 base and the J gene lost 9 bases, with 9 bases spanning the gap. This CDR3 comprises 13 residues. In germline, CDR1 is LGHNT, CDR2 FRNRAP. Written as DNA, the CDR3 is TGTGCTAGTGGTTTGGACGGGGTGCGGGAGCTGTTTTTT. It codes for CASGLDGVRELFF. Looking up the rest from reference TRBV12-5 and TRBJ2-2 gives the full variable domain: DARVTQTPRHKVTEMGQEVTMRCQPILGHNTVFWYRQTMMQGLELLAYFRNRAPLDDSGMPKDRFSAEMPDATLATLKIQPSEPRDSAVYFCASGLDGVRELFFGEGSRLTVL.

The V and J genes are TRBV5-6 and TRBJ1-5; D not certain. The V gene lost 1 base and the J gene lost 4 bases, with 15 bases spanning the gap. Germline-derived CDR1 and CDR2 are SGHDT and YYEEEE. CDR3 size: 16 residues. CDR3 coding DNA: TGTGCCAGCAGCTTGTTTGTGGCGTCGGGGAATCAGCCCCAGCATTTT. This gives the protein CASSLFVASGNQPQHF.

V is TRBV6-1 and J is TRBJ1-4; D call uncertain. Germline values: CDR1 MNHNS, CDR2 SASEGT. The CDR3 is 12 amino acids. Trimming cost V 6 bases and J 14 bases, with 16 bases left between them. The CDR3 spells CASSLDYEWLFF. The CDR3 bases are TGTGCCAGCAGCCTGGACTATGAGTGGCTGTTTTTT.

The rearrangement joins TRBV19 to TRBJ1-3; no reliable D call. The V end was cut by 10 bases, the J end by 5 bases, with 15 bases between. The CDR3 is 13 amino acids. Looked up from germline, CDR1 is LNHDA and CDR2 is SQIVND (reference sequence). The CDR3 DNA reads TGTGCCACCTCAAACAACATAAGAAACACCATATATTTT. It translates to CATSNNIRNTIYF.

The rearrangement joins TRBV6-5 to TRBJ2-7; 7 nucleotides match TRBD1. The CDR3 has 14 residues. Trimming removed 7 bases from V and 0 bases from J; junction bases left unmatched: 6. Germline V gives CDR1 MNHEY, CDR2 SVGAGI. The CDR3 DNA sequence: TGTGCCAGCACCCGGACAGGCAACTCCTACGAGCAGTACTTC. Encoded protein: CASTRTGNSYEQYF.

This clone is a singleton in its sample. The chain employs TRBV15 and TRBJ2-5; D call uncertain. Germline CDR1 reads LNHNV; CDR2 reads YYDKDF (reference sequence). The CDR3 covers 16 residues. The ends were cut back, 0 bases at V and 4 bases at J, with 15 bases in the middle. CDR3 amino acids: CATSRDVLAGPETQYF. For the CDR3, the DNA is TGTGCCACCAGCAGAGATGTCTTAGCCGGGCCAGAGACCCAGTACTTC.

Of note for this clone: The same CDR3 is also encoded by other DNA sequences in this sample. The CDR3 is CASSVGADPYEQYF. In DNA, the CDR3 is TGTGCCAGCAGCGTTGGGGCGGATCCCTACGAGCAGTACTTC. The chain carries TRBV9 and TRBJ2-7; weak D call: TRBD1 (5 bases). With 2 bases removed from V and 2 bases from J, the gap between germline ends came to 11 bases. This CDR3 is 14 amino acids long. Per germline, CDR1 SGDLS and CDR2 YYNGEE.

The V and J genes are TRBV5-1 and TRBJ1-2; D is ambiguous. Trimming removed 0 bases at V and 8 bases at J, with 17 bases between. Germline V gene data show CDR1 as SGHRS and CDR2 as YFSETQ. This CDR3 region has 15 residues. The CDR3 spells CASSLATASRGGYTF. The CDR3 bases are TGCGCCAGCAGCTTGGCAACAGCCTCCCGCGGGGGCTACACCTTC.

CDR3 in amino acids: CASSSLSKGTDTQYF. DNA of the CDR3: TGTGCCAGCAGCTCCCTCAGCAAGGGGACAGATACGCAGTATTTT. This rearrangement joins TRBV7-2 to TRBJ2-3; tentative D call: TRBD1 (5 bases). CDR3 size: 15 residues. V dropped 4 bases and J dropped 3 bases, with 14 bases sitting between them. Germline lookup yields CDR1 SGHTA and CDR2 FQGNSA.

This chain joins TRBV28 and TRBJ1-5, with D unresolved. Trimming pared 3 bases from V and 2 bases from J, leaving 11 bases between. The CDR3 length is 15 residues. Germline CDR1 and CDR2: MDHEN and SYDVKM. CDR3: CASSFPLAGNQPQHF. CDR3 nucleotides: TGTGCCAGCAGTTTCCCCCTAGCGGGCAATCAGCCCCAGCATTTT.

As concerns this clone: Other nucleotide sequences from this sample produce the same CDR3. V gene TRBV18 combines with J gene TRBJ2-7; 9 bases line up with TRBD2. Trimming cost V 3 bases and J 4 bases; bases outside gene matches: 4. Per the germline V gene, CDR1 is KGHSH and CDR2 is LQKENI. The CDR3 has 14 residues. The CDR3 DNA is TGTGCCAGCTCACCGGGACTAGCCTCGTACGAGCAGTACTTC. It encodes CASSPGLASYEQYF.

This clone appeared a single time. Other DNA sequences in this specimen translate into the identical CDR3. CDR3 DNA sequence: TGTGCCAGCAGCCTGGACAGCCGCAATCAGCCCCAGCATTTT. This translates into CASSLDSRNQPQHF. The chain recombines TRBV6-5 with TRBJ1-5; possible D gene TRBD1, 6 bases. The CDR3 extends over 14 amino acids. Trimming stripped 6 bases from V and 2 bases from J, with 11 bases between. Germline loops: CDR1 MNHEY, CDR2 SVGAGI.

The rearrangement joins TRBV9 to TRBJ2-1, with 9 bases fitting TRBD2. Germline assignment: CDR1 SGDLS and CDR2 YYNGEE. There are 18 residues in the CDR3. Germline trimming cut 0 bases from V and 6 bases from J; bases unmatched to any gene: 13. In DNA, the CDR3 is TGTGCCAGCAGCGTAGAATCTAACGCGGGAGGGGTTGTCAATGAGCAGTTCTTC. This sequence encodes CASSVESNAGGVVNEQFF.

The rearrangement links TRBV11-2 to TRBJ1-5; weak D call: TRBD1 (5 bases). V lost 5 bases to trimming and J lost 3 bases, with 8 bases between them. Germline CDR1 reads SGHAT; CDR2 reads FQNNGV. There are 13 residues in the CDR3. The CDR3 coding sequence is TGTGCCAGCAGCCTCGGGACCAATCAGCCCCAGCATTTT. Its translation: CASSLGTNQPQHF.

A single count supports this clone. V and J are TRBV14 and TRBJ2-7; D possibly matches TRBD1 or TRBD2 (5 bases each). CDR1 SGHDN and CDR2 FVKESK come from the germline V gene. V lost 4 bases and J 10 bases, leaving 17 bases between the germline ends. There are 13 residues in the CDR3. This CDR3 reads CASSLTGGGVQYF. The CDR3 DNA reads TGTGCCAGCAGCCTTACCGGTGGGGGAGTTCAGTACTTC.

In DNA form, the CDR3 reads TGTGCCAGCAGCGTAGGCGGGAGAATATCCTACAATGAGCAGTTCTTC. This sequence encodes CASSVGGRISYNEQFF. This chain links TRBV9 with TRBJ2-1; 7 bases fit TRBD2. With V trimmed by 0 bases and J by 1 base, 4 bases remained unmatched. The germline gives CDR1 SGDLS, CDR2 YYNGEE. The CDR3 consists of 16 residues.

This CDR3 reads CASSRLAGVFERSYEQYF. The CDR3 coding sequence is TGTGCCAGCAGCCGACTAGCGGGAGTTTTTGAGCGGTCCTACGAGCAGTACTTC. The J gene is TRBJ2-7, the V gene TRBV28; TRBD2 matches 12 bases. With 6 bases clipped from V and 1 base from J, the junction kept 13 bases outside the gene matches. Germline V gives CDR1 MDHEN, CDR2 SYDVKM. The CDR3 is 18 amino acids. Together with reference TRBV28 and TRBJ2-7, the CDR3 gives the full variable domain: DVKVTQSSRYLVKRTGEKVFLECVQDMDHENMFWYRQDPGLGLRLIYFSYDVKMKEKGDIPEGYSVSREKKERFSLILESASTNQTSMYLCASSRLAGVFERSYEQYFGPGTRLTVT.

The chain couples TRBV19 to TRBJ1-3; D is unclear. This CDR3 has 14 amino acids. Trimming removed 1 base from V and 2 bases from J, with 6 bases in between. Germline values: CDR1 LNHDA, CDR2 SQIVND (reference sequence). The CDR3 DNA reads TGTGCCAGTAGTATAGCCCTGGCTGGAAACACCATATATTTT. Translation: CASSIALAGNTIYF.

As for this clone: In the same sample, other DNA sequences code for this CDR3. This chain uses TRBV19 with TRBJ2-3; 9 nucleotides agree with TRBD2. Germline V CDR1 and CDR2: LNHDA, SQIVND (reference sequence). The CDR3 is 15 residues long. J lost 4 bases, V lost 3 bases, and 5 bases had no gene match. The CDR3 DNA follows: TGTGCCAGTAGTATTTCGGCGGGAGGGGCAGATACGCAGTATTTT. This translates into CASSISAGGADTQYF. The variable domain in full, with the rest retrieved from reference TRBV19 and TRBJ2-3, is DGGITQSPKYLFRKEGQNVTLSCEQNLNHDAMYWYRQDPGQGLRLIYYSQIVNDFQKGDIAEGYSVSREKKESFPLTVTSAQKNPTAFYLCASSISAGGADTQYFGPGTRLTVL.

The chain has TRBV10-3 and TRBJ2-2; 14 bases line up with TRBD2. Germline CDR1 reads ENHRY; CDR2 reads SYGVKD. Trimming at V came to 6 bases and at J to 1 base, leaving 4 bases not matched to a gene. This CDR3 region has 17 residues. The CDR3 DNA is TGTGCCATCAGCACGGGACTAGCGGGAGAGAACACCGGGGAGCTGTTTTTT. Its protein is CAISTGLAGENTGELFF.

The V and J genes are TRBV4-3 and TRBJ1-1; no reliable D call. The germline V and J ends were trimmed by 3 bases and 1 base, with 9 bases remaining between them. The CDR3 length is 14 residues. The germline V gene encodes CDR1 LGHNA and CDR2 YSLEER. The chain's CDR3 is CASSHRTENTEAFF. The CDR3 DNA sequence: TGCGCCAGCAGCCATAGGACCGAGAACACTGAAGCTTTCTTT.

This clone was detected only once. V usage is TRBV7-9 and J usage is TRBJ1-2; TRBD1 matches 8 bases. The CDR3 is made up of 14 amino acids. With 5 bases clipped from V and 4 bases from J, the junction kept 6 bases outside the gene matches. From germline, CDR1 is SEHNR and CDR2 FQNEAQ (reference sequence). CDR3 residues: CASSQGQAGYGYTF. The CDR3 DNA is TGTGCCAGCAGCCAGGGACAGGCTGGCTATGGCTACACCTTC. The full variable domain, with the rest looked up from reference TRBV7-9 and TRBJ1-2, is DTGVSQNPRHKITKRGQNVTFRCDPISEHNRLYWYRQTLGQGPEFLTYFQNEAQLEKSRLLSDRFSAERPKGSFSTLEIQRTEQGDSAMYLCASSQGQAGYGYTFGSGTRLTVV.

The chain has TRBV10-2 and TRBJ2-2; 11 nucleotides align to TRBD2. CDR1 is WSHSY, CDR2 SAAADI, per germline. CDR3 size: 15 residues. V was pared by 2 bases and J by 7 bases, with 3 bases of the junction left unmatched. The CDR3 region has the DNA TGCGCCAGCAGTGAGACTAGCGGGAGTGGCGGGGAGCTGTTTTTT. Encoded protein: CASSETSGSGGELFF.